Sequencing of this TCR beta chain was carried out in a study of cytomegalovirus exposure and HLA in healthy donors. Study background: About 85 million unique TCR sequences came from HLA-typed donors in an early release. Genotyping of some 390 donors showed that roughly 83% belonged to the Caucasian-associated ancestry cluster.

This clone occurred a few times. As yet, its antigen is unknown. J gave up 4 bases and V 5 bases, and 9 bases lay outside the gene matches. There are 16 residues in the CDR3. Germline CDR1 reads MDHEN; CDR2 reads SYDVKM. PCR amplification relied on 60 Vbeta primers (plus 13 Jbeta primers). The method was immunoSEQ multiplex PCR; TCRdb's version includes in-frame clones alone and lacks a portion of them. This table holds about 120,000 clones, roughly three fifths found once. Overall study results and limits: High sensitivity and specificity were reportedly achieved when the classifier diagnosed cytomegalovirus status. Later genetic work tied a missense DCLRE1C variant to beta-chain V and J trimming.

The sample was PBMCs. V is TRBV28 and J is TRBJ2-1; 9 nucleotides line up with TRBD2. This TCR derives from a man aged 35-49 years in good health and CMV-seropositive. In nucleotides, the CDR3 is TGTGCCAGCAGTCCACAACTAGCGGGCCGATACAATGAGCAGTTCTTC. Protein product: CASSPQLAGRYNEQFF.